The rows below give T cell receptor beta chains drawn from one sample of a study of shared clonotypes between healthy human individuals. Libraries were prepared by immunoSEQ multiplex PCR; TCRdb keeps only in-frame clonotypes and omits some of them. Of 2 million to 2.5 million clones listed, around 95% are singletons. Sequenced sample: naive CD4+ T cells sorted from blood. All receptors come from a man aged 18 to 30 in good health. Both conserved end residues are part of each CDR3. A D gene is named only where the DNA matches it firmly. Only part of the rows carry a size: once, few, many, or a class if the clone is expanded.

v_call	clone_size	j_call	d_call	cdr3_aa	cdr3_nt
TRBV5-1	-	TRBJ2-7	-	CASSLAVYSYEQYF	TGCGCCAGCAGCTTGGCCGTTTATAGCTACGAGCAGTACTTC
TRBV5-1	-	TRBJ2-5	-	CASSGAHTTRLGETQYF	TGCGCCAGCAGCGGTGCGCATACCACCCGCCTGGGAGAGACCCAGTACTTC
TRBV7-2	-	TRBJ2-7	-	CASSLRSQVYEQYF	TGTGCCAGCAGCTTACGATCTCAGGTCTACGAGCAGTACTTC
TRBV6-1	-	TRBJ1-2	-	CASREQGRDGYTF	TGTGCCAGCAGGGAACAGGGAAGGGATGGCTACACCTTC
TRBV30	-	TRBJ1-3	-	CAWSAQQGLSGNTIYF	TGTGCCTGGAGCGCCCAACAGGGCCTCTCTGGAAACACCATATATTTT
TRBV5-5	once	TRBJ2-3	-	CASSLGLTDTQYF	TGTGCCAGCAGCTTGGGGTTAACGGATACGCAGTATTTT
TRBV19	-	TRBJ2-7	-	CASSLGRTYEQYF	TGTGCCAGTAGTCTTGGACGGACCTACGAGCAGTACTTC
TRBV30	-	TRBJ2-3	TRBD2	CAWSVARTSGRARSTDTQYF	TGTGCCTGGAGTGTGGCCCGAACTAGCGGGAGGGCCAGATCCACAGATACGCAGTATTTT
TRBV6-5	-	TRBJ1-5	-	CASSPRTDNQPQHF	TGTGCCAGCAGTCCCCGGACAGATAATCAGCCCCAGCATTTT
TRBV7-9	-	TRBJ2-3	-	CASSLGVGTDTQYF	TGTGCCAGCAGCTTGGGGGTTGGCACAGATACGCAGTATTTT
TRBV14	-	TRBJ2-7	-	CASSPGGDRRYYEQYF	TGTGCCAGCAGCCCAGGGGGGGACAGGCGGTACTACGAGCAGTACTTC
TRBV6-5	-	TRBJ1-3	-	CASSYFGGYGNTIYF	TGTGCCAGCAGTTACTTTGGGGGGTACGGAAACACCATATATTTT
TRBV2	-	TRBJ2-5	-	CASSQLTGGAETQYF	TGTGCCAGCAGCCAACTTACAGGGGGGGCGGAGACCCAGTACTTC
TRBV18	-	TRBJ2-7	-	CASSVQGDEQYF	TGTGCCAGCTCAGTACAGGGAGACGAGCAGTACTTC
TRBV18	-	TRBJ2-6	-	CASSQGLGANVLTF	TGTGCCAGCTCACAGGGCCTTGGGGCCAACGTCCTGACTTTC
TRBV21-1	-	TRBJ2-5	-	CASSESSTSDKYQETQYF	TGTGCCAGCAGCGAATCTTCGACTAGCGACAAGTACCAAGAGACCCAGTACTTC
TRBV11-2	-	TRBJ1-1	-	CASSQSRDGEAFF	TGTGCCAGCAGTCAATCACGGGACGGGGAAGCTTTCTTT
TRBV6-1	once	TRBJ2-3	TRBD2	CASSDGTSGVRLGTQYF	TGTGCCAGCAGTGATGGGACTAGCGGGGTTCGCCTAGGTACGCAGTATTTT
TRBV10-1	-	TRBJ2-1	-	CASSENSNEQFF	TGCGCCAGCAGTGAGAACTCAAATGAGCAGTTCTTC
TRBV30	once	TRBJ2-7	-	CAWSPRISYEQYF	TGTGCCTGGAGTCCCAGGATTTCCTACGAGCAGTACTTC
TRBV7-9	-	TRBJ2-5	-	CASSLLRGRETQYF	TGTGCCAGCAGCTTACTCCGGGGCCGAGAGACCCAGTACTTC
TRBV5-4	-	TRBJ2-5	TRBD1	CASSFGQGQETQYF	TGTGCCAGCAGTTTTGGACAGGGACAAGAGACCCAGTACTTC
TRBV6-6	-	TRBJ2-5	-	CASSYSNGQETQYF	TGTGCCAGCAGTTACTCGAATGGGCAAGAGACCCAGTACTTC
TRBV28	-	TRBJ2-3	-	CASSLGNQAADTQYF	TGTGCCAGCAGTTTAGGGAATCAGGCTGCAGATACGCAGTATTTT
TRBV5-1	-	TRBJ2-2	-	CASSLGYMGGAGELFF	TGCGCCAGCAGCTTGGGGTACATGGGTGGCGCCGGGGAGCTGTTTTTT
TRBV30	once	TRBJ1-1	-	CAWSVLGTGNTEAFF	TGTGCCTGGAGTGTATTGGGCACAGGGAACACTGAAGCTTTCTTT
TRBV28	-	TRBJ1-2	TRBD1	CASSIRTGRGGYTF	TGTGCCAGCAGTATAAGGACAGGTCGAGGTGGCTACACCTTC
TRBV9	-	TRBJ1-2	TRBD1	CASSVGAGGVKDYGYTF	TGTGCCAGCAGCGTAGGAGCAGGGGGGGTGAAGGACTATGGCTACACCTTC
TRBV4-3	-	TRBJ1-4	-	CASSQEIPTGLFYEKLFF	TGCGCCAGCAGCCAAGAAATCCCGACAGGCCTTTTTTATGAAAAACTGTTTTTT
TRBV14	-	TRBJ1-4	-	CASSRQEDREKLFF	TGTGCCAGCAGCCGACAGGAAGACCGTGAAAAACTGTTTTTT
TRBV10-1	-	TRBJ2-1	TRBD2	CASRRGLAGFINEQFF	TGCGCCAGCAGGAGGGGACTAGCGGGATTTATCAATGAGCAGTTCTTC
TRBV7-9	-	TRBJ2-3	TRBD1	CASSLSGTVTQYF	TGTGCCAGCAGCTTATCCGGGACAGTCACGCAGTATTTT
TRBV6-1	-	TRBJ2-5	-	CASSEMVGQETQYF	TGTGCCAGCAGTGAAATGGTCGGTCAAGAGACCCAGTACTTC
TRBV28	-	TRBJ1-4	-	CASRRGGEKLFF	TGTGCCAGCAGACGGGGTGGTGAAAAACTGTTTTTT
TRBV2	-	TRBJ1-2	TRBD1	CASRDSPGGYGYTF	TGTGCCAGCCGGGACAGCCCCGGGGGCTATGGCTACACCTTC
TRBV6-5	-	TRBJ1-6	TRBD1	CASRSTGGFSPLHF	TGTGCCAGCAGGTCAACAGGGGGCTTTTCACCCCTCCACTTT
TRBV5-6	-	TRBJ2-3	-	CASSFVFSGENTDTQYF	TGTGCCAGCAGCTTTGTGTTTTCGGGGGAGAACACAGATACGCAGTATTTT
TRBV11-2	-	TRBJ1-6	-	CASSADWFPLHF	TGTGCCAGCAGCGCCGACTGGTTCCCCCTCCACTTT
TRBV7-9	-	TRBJ2-7	-	CASSAYDYEQYF	TGTGCCAGCAGCGCTTATGACTACGAGCAGTACTTC
TRBV5-1	-	TRBJ1-4	-	CASRLGLTSREDEKLFF	TGCGCCAGCAGACTGGGACTCACGAGTCGGGAGGATGAAAAACTGTTTTTT
TRBV4-1	-	TRBJ1-4	-	CASSRVFYEKLFF	TGCGCCAGCAGCCGGGTATTTTATGAAAAACTGTTTTTT
TRBV4-1	-	TRBJ1-2	TRBD1	CASSRDRGIFGGYTF	TGCGCCAGCAGCCGGGACAGGGGGATTTTCGGTGGCTACACCTTC
TRBV7-2	-	TRBJ2-7	TRBD1	CASSLALGQTYEQYF	TGTGCCAGCAGCTTAGCCCTGGGACAGACCTACGAGCAGTACTTC
TRBV18	-	TRBJ2-5	-	CASSPRGGETQYF	TGTGCCAGCTCACCCAGGGGAGGAGAGACCCAGTACTTC
TRBV29-1	-	TRBJ2-1	TRBD2	CSVSGRVMNEQFF	TGCAGCGTTAGCGGGAGGGTAATGAATGAGCAGTTCTTC
TRBV29-1	-	TRBJ2-3	-	CSVRGVGTTDTQYF	TGCAGCGTCAGGGGAGTGGGGACCACAGATACGCAGTATTTT
TRBV4-1	once	TRBJ2-3	-	CASSQGRGGGTDTQYF	TGCGCCAGCAGCCAAGGACGGGGTGGGGGCACAGATACGCAGTATTTT
TRBV5-6	-	TRBJ2-2	-	CASSFGLGQDTGELFF	TGTGCCAGCAGCTTCGGGTTAGGACAAGACACCGGGGAGCTGTTTTTT
TRBV5-4	-	TRBJ2-2	TRBD2	CASMPGGNTGELFF	TGTGCCAGCATGCCGGGGGGGAACACCGGGGAGCTGTTTTTT
TRBV2	-	TRBJ1-1	-	CASSEALSGTEAFF	TGTGCCAGCAGTGAAGCGCTTTCGGGGACTGAAGCTTTCTTT
TRBV7-9	-	TRBJ2-5	-	CASSLSGYQETQYF	TGTGCCAGCAGCTTATCAGGGTACCAAGAGACCCAGTACTTC
TRBV6-1	-	TRBJ2-7	-	CASSGGDPTGRLSYEQYF	TGTGCCAGCAGTGGAGGGGATCCGACGGGACGCCTCTCCTACGAGCAGTACTTC
TRBV5-1	-	TRBJ2-1	TRBD2	CASSSLAGEHNEQFF	TGCGCCAGCAGCTCCCTAGCGGGAGAGCACAATGAGCAGTTCTTC
TRBV27	-	TRBJ1-1	TRBD1	CASLKDRTLNTEAFF	TGTGCCAGTCTTAAGGACAGGACTTTAAACACTGAAGCTTTCTTT